Listed here are 12 T cell receptor beta chains from one sample, sequenced in a study of T cell responses to AZD1222 COVID-19 vaccine. Sequenced by immunoSEQ multiplex PCR; TCRdb stores in-frame clones only, minus some. In the table there are some 130,000 clones, nearly 95% of which are singletons. Source: peripheral blood, taken on day 0 of AZD1222 vaccination. The origin of the receptors is an adult in good health.

The rearrangement joins TRBV25-1 to TRBJ1-1; D possibly corresponds to TRBD1 (5 bases). The CDR3 totals 14 residues. Trimming stripped 4 bases from V and 7 bases from J, with 16 bases between. Germline V gene data show CDR1 as MGHDK and CDR2 as SYGVNS. The CDR3 loop reads CASSVPGEGHEAFF. In nucleotides, the CDR3 is TGTGCCAGCAGTGTTCCGGGGGAGGGCCATGAAGCTTTCTTT.

V gene TRBV28 combines with J gene TRBJ2-7; perhaps TRBD2 as D (6 bases). Trimming pared 3 bases from V and 2 bases from J, leaving 11 bases between. CDR1 is MDHEN, CDR2 SYDVKM, per germline. The CDR3 covers 14 residues. DNA for the CDR3: TGTGCCAGCAGTTTGGCGGGGAAAACCTACGAGCAGTACTTC. It specifies CASSLAGKTYEQYF.

The chain recombines TRBV27 with TRBJ1-5; D not certain. The CDR3 has 19 residues. The germline V gene has CDR1 MNHEY and CDR2 SMNVEV (reference sequence). Trimming left V 3 bases short and J 0 bases short, with 21 bases between. In nucleotides, the CDR3 is TGTGCCAGCAGTTTCCTGGGAGGGCCCTGGTTTGGTAGCAATCAGCCCCAGCATTTT. This translates into CASSFLGGPWFGSNQPQHF.

V usage is TRBV11-1 and J usage is TRBJ2-2, with D possibly matching TRBD1 (6 bases). V was shortened by 5 bases and J by 0 bases, with 10 bases between the two germline ends. The CDR3 runs to 15 residues. CDR1 and CDR2 from the germline V gene are SGHAT and FQDESV (reference sequence). The CDR3 bases are TGTGCCAGCAGCGCGTGGACAGCGAACACCGGGGAGCTGTTTTTT. It codes for CASSAWTANTGELFF.

The chain has TRBV29-1 and TRBJ2-1, with TRBD2 matching 11 bases. The ends lost 6 bases at V and 8 bases at J; junction bases unmatched: 3. CDR3 size: 12 residues. Looked up from germline, CDR1 is SQVTM and CDR2 is ANQGSEA. DNA of the CDR3: TGCAGCGTGACTAGCGGGATCGATGAGCAGTTCTTC. This codes for CSVTSGIDEQFF.

The chain is built from TRBV5-1 and TRBJ1-4; no clear D. The CDR3 contains 14 residues. CDR1 is SGHRS, CDR2 YFSETQ, per germline. V shed 0 bases and J shed 0 bases, with 3 bases lying between them. The chain's CDR3 is CASSLAATNEKLFF. CDR3 DNA: TGCGCCAGCAGCTTGGCCGCAACTAATGAAAAACTGTTTTTT. The variable domain in full, with the rest retrieved from reference TRBV5-1 and TRBJ1-4, is KAGVTQTPRYLIKTRGQQVTLSCSPISGHRSVSWYQQTPGQGLQFLFEYFSETQRNKGNFPGRFSGRQFSNSRSEMNVSTLELGDSALYLCASSLAATNEKLFFGSGTQLSVL.

The chain has TRBV30 and TRBJ1-4, with D perhaps matching TRBD1 (6 bases). The V end was cut by 0 bases, the J end by 3 bases, with 8 bases between. The CDR3 has 14 amino acids. CDR1 is GTSNPN and CDR2 is SVGIG in the germline V gene (reference sequence). CDR3 residues: CAWSVGGSNEKLFF. CDR3 DNA sequence: TGTGCCTGGAGTGTAGGGGGTTCTAATGAAAAACTGTTTTTT.

The V and J genes are TRBV5-1 and TRBJ1-1; perhaps TRBD1 as D (6 bases). The CDR3 is 14 residues long. CDR1 is SGHRS, CDR2 YFSETQ, per germline. Deletions cut 4 bases from V and 5 bases from J, with 15 bases between. The CDR3 loop is CASSLHREGTEAFF. Here the CDR3 DNA reads TGCGCCAGCAGCCTACACAGGGAGGGGACTGAAGCTTTCTTT.

V gene TRBV15 combines with J gene TRBJ2-7; D call uncertain. CDR1 LNHNV and CDR2 YYDKDF come from the germline V gene (reference sequence). This CDR3 is 14 amino acids long. V shed 5 bases and J shed 4 bases, with 15 bases lying between them. The CDR3 coding sequence is TGTGCCACCAGCGCGGCAGGCAAGACGTACGAGCAGTACTTC. It translates to CATSAAGKTYEQYF. Combining the CDR3 with reference TRBV15 and TRBJ2-7 gives the whole variable domain DAMVIQNPRYQVTQFGKPVTLSCSQTLNHNVMYWYQQKSSQAPKLLFHYYDKDFNNEADTPDNFQSRRPNTSFCFLDIRSPGLGDTAMYLCATSAAGKTYEQYFGPGTRLTVT.

The chain couples TRBV7-8 to TRBJ1-4; TRBD1 agrees at 7 bases. CDR3 length: 14 residues. Per the germline V gene, CDR1 is SGHVS and CDR2 is FQNEAQ. V was pared by 4 bases and J by 8 bases, with 7 bases of the junction left unmatched. The CDR3 spells CASSWGTAQEKLFF. The DNA of the CDR3 is TGTGCCAGCAGCTGGGGGACAGCCCAAGAAAAACTGTTTTTT.

The CDR3 region has the DNA TGTGCCAGCAGTGGTCAGGGGGCGCGGTACAATGAGCAGTTCTTC. It is translated as CASSGQGARYNEQFF. The rearrangement uses TRBV2 and TRBJ2-1, with 8 positions matching TRBD1. The germline V gene encodes CDR1 SNHLY and CDR2 FYNNEI. With 4 bases clipped from V and 4 bases from J, the junction kept 6 bases outside the gene matches. The CDR3 is made up of 15 amino acids.

The chain combines TRBV19 with TRBJ1-5; D is possibly TRBD1 (6 bases). Germline V gene lookup returns CDR1 LNHDA and CDR2 SQIVND (reference sequence). V was cut by 2 bases and J by 2 bases, with 13 bases left in between. The CDR3 covers 16 residues. The CDR3, as DNA: TGTGCCAGTAGTATAAGTCTGGGGGCGGGCAATCAGCCCCAGCATTTT. Encoded protein: CASSISLGAGNQPQHF.